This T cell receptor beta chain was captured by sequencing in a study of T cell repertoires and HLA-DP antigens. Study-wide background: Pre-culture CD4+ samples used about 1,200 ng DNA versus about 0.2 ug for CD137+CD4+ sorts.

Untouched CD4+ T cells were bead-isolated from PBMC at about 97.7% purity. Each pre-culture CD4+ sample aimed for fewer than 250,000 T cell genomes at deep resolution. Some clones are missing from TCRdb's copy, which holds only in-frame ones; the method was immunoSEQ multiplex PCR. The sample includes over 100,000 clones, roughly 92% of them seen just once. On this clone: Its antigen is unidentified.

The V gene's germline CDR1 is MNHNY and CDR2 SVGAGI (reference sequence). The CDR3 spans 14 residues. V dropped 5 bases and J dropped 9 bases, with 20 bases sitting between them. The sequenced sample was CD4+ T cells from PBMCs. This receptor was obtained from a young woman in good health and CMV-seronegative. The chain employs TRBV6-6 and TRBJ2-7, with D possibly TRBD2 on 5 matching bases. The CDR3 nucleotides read TGTGCCAGCAGTGGCCCCATAGCGCCCACGGGGCAGTACTTC. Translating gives CASSGPIAPTGQYF.